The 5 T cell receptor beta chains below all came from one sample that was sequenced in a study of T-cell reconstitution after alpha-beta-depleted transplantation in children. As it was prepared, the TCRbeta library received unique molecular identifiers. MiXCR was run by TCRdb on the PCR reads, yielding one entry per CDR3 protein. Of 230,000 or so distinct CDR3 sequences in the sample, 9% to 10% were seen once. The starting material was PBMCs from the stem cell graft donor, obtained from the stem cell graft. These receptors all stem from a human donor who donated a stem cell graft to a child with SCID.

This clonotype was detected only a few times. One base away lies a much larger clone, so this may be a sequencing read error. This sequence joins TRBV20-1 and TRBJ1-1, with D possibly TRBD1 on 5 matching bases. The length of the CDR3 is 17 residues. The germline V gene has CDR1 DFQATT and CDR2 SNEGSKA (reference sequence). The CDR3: CCAPGGLGSNMNTEAFF. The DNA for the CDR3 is TGCTGTGCCCCGGGGGGGTTGGGATCCAATATGAACACTGAAGCTTTCTTT.

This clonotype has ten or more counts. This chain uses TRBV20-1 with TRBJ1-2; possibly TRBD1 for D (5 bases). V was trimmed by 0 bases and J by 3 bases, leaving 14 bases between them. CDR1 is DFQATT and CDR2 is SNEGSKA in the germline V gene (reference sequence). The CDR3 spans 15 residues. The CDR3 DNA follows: TGCAGTGCTAGAGATTACGACAGCCCGTACTATGGCTACACCTTC. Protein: CSARDYDSPYYGYTF.

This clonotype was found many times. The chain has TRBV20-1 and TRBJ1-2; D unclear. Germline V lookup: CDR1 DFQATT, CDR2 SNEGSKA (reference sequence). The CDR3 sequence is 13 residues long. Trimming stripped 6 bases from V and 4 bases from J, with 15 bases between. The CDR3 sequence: CSALYFPGYGYTF. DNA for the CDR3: TGCAGTGCGCTATACTTCCCTGGCTATGGCTACACCTTC.

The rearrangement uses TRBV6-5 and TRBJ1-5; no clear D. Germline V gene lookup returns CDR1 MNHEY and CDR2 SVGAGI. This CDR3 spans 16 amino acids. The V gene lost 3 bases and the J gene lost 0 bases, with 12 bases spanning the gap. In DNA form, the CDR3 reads TGTGCCAGCAGTTATCTAGGCGTTTATAGCAATCAGCCCCAGCATTTT. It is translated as CASSYLGVYSNQPQHF.

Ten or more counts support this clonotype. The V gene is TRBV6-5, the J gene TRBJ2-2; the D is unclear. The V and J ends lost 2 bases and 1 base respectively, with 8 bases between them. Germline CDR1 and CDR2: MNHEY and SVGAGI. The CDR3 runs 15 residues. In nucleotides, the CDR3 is TGTGCCAGCAGTTACCGGTTTCAGAACACCGGGGAGCTGTTTTTT. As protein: CASSYRFQNTGELFF.